Sequencing of this TCR beta chain was carried out in a study of regulatory T cells in long-lasting Graves disease. Study results and caveats: TRBV28 was favored in persistent disease, as were TRBJ1-2 and TRBJ2-5. Those with persistent Graves' had less TCR diversity than newly diagnosed patients.

Time point specified: persistent/refractory GD, antithyroid drugs over 5 years with positive TRAb. Extracted RNA from PBMCs served as the source of the TCR library. Diagnosing Graves' disease relied on the American Thyroid Association guidelines. There are many counts of this clonotype. Its antigen is as yet unknown. V lost 6 bases and J lost 2; bases outside the gene matches: 7. Germline CDR1 and CDR2: SGHAT and FQNNGV. The CDR3 runs 15 residues. In building TCR beta libraries, iRepertoire HTBI primers were used together with Arm-PCR of CDR3 regions. In TCRdb, the multiplex PCR reads were re-called with MiXCR into one record per CDR3 protein. The table has 450,000 or so distinct CDR3 sequences, less than 25% seen once.

Specimen: peripheral blood mononuclear cells (PBMCs), collected when the disease was refractory, from a patient treated with antithyroid drugs. The chain uses TRBV11-2 and TRBJ1-1; 9 nucleotides match TRBD1. The origin of this receptor is a female donor with Graves disease. CDR3 nucleotide sequence: TGTGCCAGCAGACACAGGGGGCTCCGAAACACTGAAGCTTTCTTT. Its translation: CASRHRGLRNTEAFF.